The 9 T cell receptor beta chains presented below share a single source sample, sequenced in a study of regulatory T cells in long-lasting Graves disease. Time point indicated: newly diagnosed GD, antithyroid drugs for less than 3 months. With RNA extracted from PBMCs as input, the TCR library was made. Sequencing libraries for TCR beta were prepared with iRepertoire HTBI primers and Arm-PCR of CDR3 regions. TCRdb redid the calling of the multiplex PCR reads with MiXCR, one entry per CDR3 protein. The table shows about 430,000 distinct CDR3 sequences, with 15% occurring only once. Another study also made use of these data, one on T cells in Graves' hyperthyroidism and ophthalmopathy.

This sample comprised peripheral blood mononuclear cells (PBMCs), obtained at new diagnosis, from a patient treated with antithyroid drugs. These receptor sequences come from a woman aged 35 to 49 with Graves disease.

This clonotype was detected only a few times. The chain combines TRBV2 with TRBJ2-7, with D perhaps given as TRBD1 or TRBD2 (5 bases each). The CDR3 loop spans 15 amino acids. V was trimmed by 5 bases and J by 5 bases, leaving 19 bases between them. Germline CDR1 and CDR2: SNHLY and FYNNEI. DNA for the CDR3: TGTGCCAGCAGTCCCAATTATGGGGGAGCCCACGAGCAGTACTTC. Translated, it gives CASSPNYGGAHEQYF.

For this clonotype: Germline and junction disagree at one end, which may indicate a read error. This chain uses TRBV19 with TRBJ2-6; the D gene is possibly TRBD1 (6 bases). This CDR3 contains 13 residues. CDR1 is LNHDA, CDR2 SQIVND, per germline (reference sequence). The CDR3 is CASRGLGANVPTF. The CDR3 DNA reads as TGTGCCAGTAGAGGGCTGGGGGCCAACGTCCCGACTTTC.

This clonotype was seen more than once but under ten times. V usage is TRBV12-5 and J usage is TRBJ1-2, with 9 bases aligning to TRBD1. This CDR3 spans 13 amino acids. The V gene's germline CDR1 is LGHNT and CDR2 FRNRAP. After removal of 3 bases from V and 6 bases from J, the junction contained 2 bases not matched to a gene. The CDR3 spells CASGFRTGDGYTF. DNA of the CDR3: TGTGCTAGTGGTTTTCGGACAGGGGATGGCTACACCTTC.

There are many counts of this clonotype. The chain combines TRBV12-5 with TRBJ2-3; maybe TRBD1 (7 bases). CDR1 and CDR2 from the germline V gene are LGHNT and FRNRAP. This CDR3 region has 14 residues. V was pared by 3 bases and J by 6 bases, with 13 bases between. CDR3 DNA: TGTGCTAGTGGTTTCGGGACAGCGGGCGATACGCAGTATTTT. Amino acids: CASGFGTAGDTQYF. Full variable domain (missing parts from reference TRBV12-5 and TRBJ2-3): DARVTQTPRHKVTEMGQEVTMRCQPILGHNTVFWYRQTMMQGLELLAYFRNRAPLDDSGMPKDRFSAEMPDATLATLKIQPSEPRDSAVYFCASGFGTAGDTQYFGPGTRLTVL.

This clonotype was recorded at least ten times. V and J are TRBV18 and TRBJ1-4, with 8 positions matching TRBD1. This CDR3 has 18 amino acids. J lost 0 bases, V lost 3 bases, and 9 bases had no gene match. Germline lookup yields CDR1 KGHSH and CDR2 LQKENI. Here the CDR3 DNA reads TGTGCCAGCTCACCCCGGGGCAGGGGGCCTGCAACTAATGAAAAACTGTTTTTT. As protein: CASSPRGRGPATNEKLFF.

At least ten counts were recorded for this clonotype. The chain employs TRBV28 and TRBJ2-1, with 12 bases matching TRBD2. This CDR3 has 16 residues. Germline V gene lookup returns CDR1 MDHEN and CDR2 SYDVKM. J lost 2 bases, V lost 3 bases, and 2 bases had no gene match. This CDR3 reads CASSFGLAGTYNEQFF. CDR3 sequence (DNA): TGTGCCAGCAGTTTTGGACTAGCGGGGACCTACAATGAGCAGTTCTTC.

This clonotype was counted at least ten times. The rearrangement links TRBV18 to TRBJ2-7; D uncertain. CDR1 is KGHSH and CDR2 is LQKENI in the germline V gene. The CDR3 length is 14 residues. Trimming pared 6 bases from V and 2 bases from J, leaving 14 bases between. CDR3 nucleotides: TGTGCCAGCTCTCCCTTGCGAGCTCCCTACGAGCAGTACTTC. Protein: CASSPLRAPYEQYF.

The sample holds many counts of this clonotype. This chain joins TRBV6-1 and TRBJ2-7; TRBD2 aligns across 10 bases. The ends lost 8 bases at V and 6 bases at J; junction bases unmatched: 10. Germline V gene sequence: CDR1 MNHNS, CDR2 SASEGT. CDR3 length equals 14 residues. CDR3 loop: CASAPSGSFSEQYF. CDR3 nucleotides: TGTGCCAGCGCCCCTAGCGGGAGTTTCTCCGAGCAGTACTTC.

This clonotype was seen many times. This sequence joins TRBV27 and TRBJ1-2; D might be TRBD1 (6 bases). The CDR3 totals 14 residues. The V and J ends lost 0 bases and 3 bases respectively, with 8 bases between them. In germline, CDR1 is MNHEY, CDR2 SMNVEV (reference sequence). CDR3 coding DNA: TGTGCCAGCAGTTTATCTGCAGGGGACTATGGCTACACCTTC. Translating gives CASSLSAGDYGYTF.